A selection of T cell receptor beta chains follows, all from one sample in a study of blood T cell repertoires in COVID-19. The data were produced by immunoSEQ multiplex PCR, yet TCRdb's version contains in-frame clones alone and is incomplete. The sample consists of about 90,000 clones, approximately 80% of them appearing once. Material for sequencing was peripheral blood. The receptors here all came from a man between 65 and 85 years old with acute or convalescent COVID-19. CDR3s include the opening cysteine and the closing phenylalanine or tryptophan. The D gene is left open where the match is weak. Size is stated for part of the rows, as once, few or many counts, or as a class when the clone is expanded.

TRBV19	-	TRBJ1-2	few	TGTGCCAGTAGTCGAGACTACAGCGGTAACTATGGCTACACCTTC	CASSRDYSGNYGYTF
TRBV19	TRBD1	TRBJ1-2	-	TGTGCCAGTAGTACCAGGGGGTCCGGTGGCTACACCTTC	CASSTRGSGGYTF
TRBV2	-	TRBJ1-2	-	TGTGCCAGCAGTGAACGGGGTCCCTTCTTCTTC	CASSERGPFFF
TRBV18	-	TRBJ2-6	-	TGTGCCAGCTCACCGGGGGGTTTTGTCCTTTCTGGGGCCAACGTCCTGACTTTC	CASSPGGFVLSGANVLTF
TRBV6-1	TRBD2	TRBJ2-2	-	TGTGCCAGCAGTGACGATGGGACTAGCGGGAGCGTCACCGGGGAGCTGTTTTTT	CASSDDGTSGSVTGELFF
TRBV5-8	-	TRBJ1-4	-	TGTGCCAGCAGCTTGGGGAGTAAAGCTACTAATGAAAAACTGTTTTTT	CASSLGSKATNEKLFF
TRBV7-2	TRBD1	TRBJ1-2	-	TGTGCCAGCAGCCGCGACAGGGGAAGTTACTATGGCTACACCTTC	CASSRDRGSYYGYTF
TRBV28	TRBD1	TRBJ2-3	-	TGTGCCAGCAGTCAGCCCACGGACAGGATTGAGGATACGCAGTATTTT	CASSQPTDRIEDTQYF
TRBV18	-	TRBJ2-3	-	TGTGCCAGCTCGCTGAGTCCGGATACGCAGTATTTT	CASSLSPDTQYF
TRBV4-1	-	TRBJ1-3	-	TGCGCCAGCAGCCAGGACAGATCAAACACCATATATTTT	CASSQDRSNTIYF
TRBV2	-	TRBJ1-5	-	TGTGCCAGCAGCATGACAGAAAATCAGCCCCAGCATTTT	CASSMTENQPQHF
TRBV30	-	TRBJ1-2	-	TGTGCTTTCGCTATTGGGGCCCACTATGGCTACACCTTC	CAFAIGAHYGYTF
TRBV6-5	-	TRBJ1-2	-	TGTGCCAGCAGTTACGGACAGTCTAACTATGGCTACACCTTC	CASSYGQSNYGYTF
TRBV6-5	-	TRBJ1-1	once	TGTGCCAGCCTAGGTGCGGGATCGAACACTGAAGCTTTCTTT	CASLGAGSNTEAFF
TRBV5-4	TRBD1	TRBJ2-2	-	TGTGCCAGCAGCCCGTCTCGACAGGGGACCACGAACACCGGGGAGCTGTTTTTT	CASSPSRQGTTNTGELFF
TRBV28	-	TRBJ1-2	-	TGTGCCAGCAGTTTGGAGAACACAATGCCCTATGGCTACACCTTC	CASSLENTMPYGYTF
TRBV28	-	TRBJ1-6	-	TGTGCCAGCAGTAGGACACCTGAGAGCTCCTATAATTCACCCCTCCACTTT	CASSRTPESSYNSPLHF
TRBV7-8	-	TRBJ1-1	-	TGTGCCAGCAGCTCCAACATAAACACTGAAGCTTTCTTT	CASSSNINTEAFF
TRBV29-1	-	TRBJ1-1	-	TGCAGCGTCTCAAATTCTCAGGGCAGAGAGAACACTGAAGCTTTCTTT	CSVSNSQGRENTEAFF
TRBV7-2	-	TRBJ1-2	few	TGTGCCAGCAGCTTACGGGGAGGGGATGGCTACACCTTC	CASSLRGGDGYTF
TRBV12-3/TRBV12-4	-	TRBJ2-2	-	TGTGCCAGCAGCTTAACGGGACACGGGGAGCTGTTTTTT	CASSLTGHGELFF
TRBV29-1	-	TRBJ2-6	-	TGCAGCGTTGACCTAGGCTCTGGGGCCAACGTCCTGACTTTC	CSVDLGSGANVLTF
TRBV5-1	TRBD1	TRBJ1-6	once	TGCGCCAGCAGAAACCGGGACAGGGAGAATTCACCCCTCCACTTT	CASRNRDRENSPLHF
TRBV21-1	-	TRBJ2-2	-	TGTGCCAGCAGCATTACAGCGGGGAGGAACACCGGGGAGCTGTTTTTT	CASSITAGRNTGELFF
TRBV7-9	TRBD1	TRBJ2-4	-	TGTGCCAGCAGCTACCGGACAGGAGGAGAAAACATTCAGTACTTC	CASSYRTGGENIQYF
TRBV6-1	-	TRBJ1-3	-	TGTGCCAGCAGTGGGGGGTTGCCCGGGAGCTCTGGAAACACCATATATTTT	CASSGGLPGSSGNTIYF
TRBV14	TRBD1	TRBJ1-1	-	TGTGCCAGCAGTACCGGGACAGGGGGGGCTGAAGCTTTCTTT	CASSTGTGGAEAFF
TRBV28	TRBD1	TRBJ1-2	-	TGTGCCAGCTCCCGGGACAGGGTCTTCGTGGACTATGGCTACACCTTC	CASSRDRVFVDYGYTF
TRBV25-1	-	TRBJ2-5	-	TGTGCCAGCAGTGAATCGGGGGACAGTCGGGAGACCCAGTACTTC	CASSESGDSRETQYF
TRBV9	-	TRBJ1-3	-	TGTGCCAGCAGCGGCGGTGGAAACACCATATATTTT	CASSGGGNTIYF
TRBV5-4	-	TRBJ2-2	once	TGTGCCAGCAGCTCCAGGGGGAACACCGGGGAGCTGTTTTTT	CASSSRGNTGELFF
TRBV5-4	-	TRBJ2-3	-	TGTGCCAGCAGCCCAACCGGGAGCACAGATACGCAGTATTTT	CASSPTGSTDTQYF
TRBV5-1	TRBD1	TRBJ2-5	once	TGCGCCAGCAGCTTCGGGACAGGGGGAAAAGAGACCCAGTACTTC	CASSFGTGGKETQYF
TRBV7-3	TRBD1	TRBJ1-2	once	TGTGCCAGCAGCCTAGGACAGGGGGCGAGTGGCTACACCTTC	CASSLGQGASGYTF